This T cell receptor beta chain appears in the sequencing data of a study of blood T cell repertoires in COVID-19. At the level of the study: Samples taken during acute and convalescent COVID-19 were collected in the United States, Italy and Spain. PBMCs, B-cell-depleted T cells, or T cells were the source of the cDNA or gDNA that made up the material.

Authors' processing steps: Reference gene primer amplification yielded estimated nucleated cell counts. TCRdb's table, derived via immunoSEQ multiplex PCR, lists solely in-frame clones and lacks some. The DNA gave D and trimming, while V, J and clone size come from that table. The table has 90,000 to 120,000 clones, 75% to 90% seen once. CDR1 is SGHTS, CDR2 YDEGEE, per germline. The CDR3 has 13 residues. Deletions cut 1 base from V and 3 bases from J, with 7 bases between. This rearrangement joins TRBV5-8 to TRBJ1-1; the D is unclear. The origin of this receptor is a man aged 55 to 69 with acute or convalescent COVID-19. Input material: peripheral blood. This chain's CDR3 is CASSLQRDTEAFF. In DNA form, the CDR3 reads TGTGCCAGCAGCTTGCAGAGGGACACTGAAGCTTTCTTT.